Shown below are 18 T cell receptor beta chains from a single sample sequenced in a study of OX40 agonist ivuxolimab in advanced cancers. Library construction relied on the immunoSEQ multiplex PCR assay. Drawn from immuneACCESS, this table holds only the in-frame rearrangements with V and J called that TCRdb kept. Clones are partly lost; checked studies trace under half to an unresolved V gene and leave the rest unexplained. Recorded for this sample are about 34,000 clones; around 80% of them occurred a single time. The top ten clonotypes cover roughly 2.5% of the sample. The sample consisted of CD4+ or CD8+ T cells sorted from blood, taken in a trial of the OX40 agonist ivuxolimab. The receptors originated from an adult with an advanced solid tumor such as melanoma, head and neck, liver or kidney cancer.

The chain combines TRBV19 with TRBJ1-2; 9 nucleotides line up with TRBD1. Germline lookup yields CDR1 LNHDA and CDR2 SQIVND (reference sequence). This CDR3 has 15 residues. The V segment lost 6 bases and the J segment 5 bases; nucleotides outside the gene matches: 10. For the CDR3, the DNA is TGTGCCAGTAGCAGGCCCACAGGGGGCGGATATGGCTACACCTTC. Its protein is CASSRPTGGGYGYTF.

The chain combines TRBV6-6 with TRBJ1-5, with TRBD1 matching 7 bases. This CDR3 has 14 amino acids. V gave up 2 bases and J gave up 7 bases; unmatched junction bases: 5. Per the germline V gene, CDR1 is MNHNY and CDR2 is SVGAGI (reference sequence). The CDR3 bases are TGTGCCAGCAGTTACAGACAGGGTTCCCAGCCCCAGCATTTT. Translated, it gives CASSYRQGSQPQHF.

The V gene is TRBV5-1, the J gene TRBJ2-3; 8 bases map to TRBD2. The CDR3 totals 17 residues. CDR1 is SGHRS, CDR2 YFSETQ, per germline. With V trimmed by 0 bases and J by 2 bases, 8 bases remained unmatched. CDR3 sequence: CASSLGVTSDNTDTQYF. CDR3 DNA: TGCGCCAGCAGCTTGGGGGTGACTAGCGATAACACAGATACGCAGTATTTT.

Written as DNA, the CDR3 is TGCGCCAGCAGAAGGGACAATGAGCAGTTCTTC. This translates into CASRRDNEQFF. The chain links TRBV5-1 to TRBJ2-1, with D unclear. Deletions cut 5 bases from V and 5 bases from J, with 5 bases between. The CDR3 is 11 amino acids. Germline V gene data show CDR1 as SGHRS and CDR2 as YFSETQ.

The chain couples TRBV5-6 to TRBJ2-2; TRBD2 aligns across 11 bases. The CDR3 runs 17 residues. Per germline, CDR1 SGHDT and CDR2 YYEEEE. V dropped 2 bases and J dropped 4; count of bases not matched to a gene: 7. CDR3 in DNA: TGTGCCAGCAGCTTATTTACCGGGACTAGCGGCACCGGGGAGCTGTTTTTT. It translates to CASSLFTGTSGTGELFF.

CDR3 protein: CASNRDAGELFF. CDR3 DNA: TGTGCCAGCAACAGAGATGCCGGGGAGCTGTTTTTT. V is TRBV2 and J is TRBJ2-2; D is undetermined. Germline V CDR1 and CDR2: SNHLY, FYNNEI. Trimming left V 7 bases short and J 6 bases short, with 9 bases between. This CDR3 comprises 12 residues.

The gene calls are TRBV30 and TRBJ2-1, with 7 positions matching TRBD2. This CDR3 comprises 14 residues. With V trimmed by 3 bases and J by 4 bases, 6 bases remained unmatched. Per germline, CDR1 GTSNPN and CDR2 SVGIG (reference sequence). In nucleotides, the CDR3 is TGTGCCTGGAGGTACGGGGGGACTTACAATGAGCAGTTCTTC. It encodes CAWRYGGTYNEQFF.

V usage is TRBV6-5 and J usage is TRBJ2-1, with TRBD1 matching 10 bases. The CDR3 runs 14 residues. Trimming took 6 bases from V and 7 from J; bases not matched to a gene: 6. Germline lookup yields CDR1 MNHEY and CDR2 SVGAGI. The CDR3 DNA reads TGTGCCAGCAGAAGACAGGGGGCGGGGAATGAGCAGTTCTTC. Residues: CASRRQGAGNEQFF.

This clone was counted a single time. V gene TRBV27 combines with J gene TRBJ2-1; 7 bases align to TRBD2. The germline V gene has CDR1 MNHEY and CDR2 SMNVEV (reference sequence). J was trimmed by 8 bases and V by 1 base; bases with no gene match: 5. The CDR3 is made up of 14 amino acids. The CDR3: CASSLFRLADEQFF. The CDR3, as DNA: TGTGCCAGCAGTTTATTTAGGCTAGCGGATGAGCAGTTCTTC.

The rearrangement links TRBV7-8 to TRBJ2-2; TRBD2 is a possible D gene (5 bases). V was cut by 4 bases and J by 0 bases, with 21 bases left in between. The CDR3 runs to 19 residues. Germline lookup yields CDR1 SGHVS and CDR2 FQNEAQ. DNA of the CDR3: TGTGCCAGCAGCTCCGGCGCGGGTTCGAACCCGGCGAACACCGGGGAGCTGTTTTTT. The encoded protein is CASSSGAGSNPANTGELFF.

This clone was recorded only once. This rearrangement joins TRBV6-1 to TRBJ1-5; D gene ambiguous. V was clipped by 1 base and J by 8 bases, with 12 bases between them. This CDR3 region has 14 residues. CDR1 and CDR2 (germline): MNHNS, SASEGT. This CDR3 reads CASSEGLLLEPQHF. For the CDR3, the DNA is TGTGCCAGCAGTGAAGGACTCCTCTTAGAGCCCCAGCATTTT.

The rearrangement joins TRBV5-1 to TRBJ1-6, with 8 bases matching TRBD1. The V gene end was trimmed by 4 bases and the J gene end by 6 bases; junction bases not matched to a gene: 6. The CDR3 consists of 15 residues. Germline V gene sequence: CDR1 SGHRS, CDR2 YFSETQ. The CDR3 DNA reads as TGCGCCAGCAGCACCGGAACAGGGGGTAATTCACCCCTCCACTTT. It specifies CASSTGTGGNSPLHF.

This clone was seen a handful of times. The V gene is TRBV29-1, the J gene TRBJ2-7, with TRBD1 identical over 8 bases. Germline loops: CDR1 SQVTM, CDR2 ANQGSEA. The CDR3 is made up of 13 amino acids. The junction had 9 bases not matched to a gene; V was cut back by 7 bases and J by 4 bases. CDR3 sequence: CSAGGSIKYEQYF. CDR3 bases: TGCAGCGCAGGGGGCTCCATTAAATACGAGCAGTACTTC.

The rearrangement links TRBV10-3 to TRBJ1-4; tentative D call: TRBD1 (6 bases). Trimming left V 10 bases short and J 2 bases short, with 20 bases between. This CDR3 spans 16 amino acids. Per germline, CDR1 ENHRY and CDR2 SYGVKD. The CDR3 region is CATQDPGTPTNEKLFF. The CDR3 DNA reads as TGTGCCACCCAAGATCCCGGGACACCGACTAATGAAAAACTGTTTTTT.

The rearrangement links TRBV4-1 to TRBJ1-2; D might be TRBD1 (5 bases). CDR3 length: 14 residues. CDR1 MGHRA and CDR2 YSYEKL come from the germline V gene. The V and J ends lost 0 bases and 7 bases respectively, with 12 bases between them. In nucleotides, the CDR3 is TGCGCCAGCAGCCAAGAAGAAGGGGCGGCTGGCTACACCTTC. The encoded protein is CASSQEEGAAGYTF.

V gene TRBV18 combines with J gene TRBJ2-7, with no clear D. The CDR3 is 14 residues long. V lost 3 bases to trimming and J lost 0 bases, with 9 bases between them. Germline V gene sequence: CDR1 KGHSH, CDR2 LQKENI. Written as DNA, the CDR3 is TGTGCCAGCTCACCGACGGTAAGCTCCTACGAGCAGTACTTC. This translates into CASSPTVSSYEQYF.

This clone is medium-sized in the sample. V gene TRBV7-2 combines with J gene TRBJ1-1; perhaps TRBD1 as D (5 bases). CDR3 size: 14 residues. The V gene lost 7 bases and the J gene lost 5 bases, with 17 bases spanning the gap. The germline V gene encodes CDR1 SGHTA and CDR2 FQGNSA. The CDR3 spells CASMLQGGETEAFF. DNA for the CDR3: TGTGCCAGCATGTTGCAGGGTGGTGAGACTGAAGCTTTCTTT.

This clone was picked up a small number of times. V gene TRBV14 combines with J gene TRBJ2-7; D is ambiguous. V lost 1 base and J lost 6, with 7 bases in between. The CDR3 runs to 12 residues. Looked up from germline, CDR1 is SGHDN and CDR2 is FVKESK. The CDR3 region is CASSQAGPEQYF. CDR3 nucleotide sequence: TGTGCCAGCAGCCAAGCCGGGCCCGAGCAGTACTTC.